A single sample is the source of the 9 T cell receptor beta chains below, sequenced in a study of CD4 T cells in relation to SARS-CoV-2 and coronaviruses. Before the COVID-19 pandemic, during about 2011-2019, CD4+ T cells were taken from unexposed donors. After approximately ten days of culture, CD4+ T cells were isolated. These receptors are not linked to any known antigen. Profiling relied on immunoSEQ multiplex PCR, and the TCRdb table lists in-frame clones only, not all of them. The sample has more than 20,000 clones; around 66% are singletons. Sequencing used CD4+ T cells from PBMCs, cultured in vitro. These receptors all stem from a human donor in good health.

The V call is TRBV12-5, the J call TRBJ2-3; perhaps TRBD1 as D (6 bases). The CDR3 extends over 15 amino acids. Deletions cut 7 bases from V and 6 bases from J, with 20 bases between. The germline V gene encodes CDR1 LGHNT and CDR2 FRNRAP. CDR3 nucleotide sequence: TGTGCTAGTGAGGTACAAGGGGGAGCGGAGGATACGCAGTATTTT. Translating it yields CASEVQGGAEDTQYF.

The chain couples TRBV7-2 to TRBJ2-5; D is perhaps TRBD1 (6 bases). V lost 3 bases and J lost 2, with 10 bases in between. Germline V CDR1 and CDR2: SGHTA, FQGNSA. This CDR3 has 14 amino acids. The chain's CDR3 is CASSFSDRQETQYF. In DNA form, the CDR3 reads TGTGCCAGCAGCTTCTCGGACAGACAAGAGACCCAGTACTTC.

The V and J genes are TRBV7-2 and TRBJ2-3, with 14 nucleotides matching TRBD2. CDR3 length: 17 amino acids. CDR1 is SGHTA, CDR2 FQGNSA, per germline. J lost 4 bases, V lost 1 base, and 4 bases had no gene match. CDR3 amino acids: CASSLVGLAGAADTQYF. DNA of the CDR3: TGTGCCAGCAGCTTAGTGGGACTAGCGGGGGCCGCAGATACGCAGTATTTT. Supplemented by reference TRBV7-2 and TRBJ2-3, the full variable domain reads GAGVSQSPSNKVTEKGKDVELRCDPISGHTALYWYRQSLGQGLEFLIYFQGNSAPDKSGLPSDRFSAERTGGSVSTLTIQRTQQEDSAVYLCASSLVGLAGAADTQYFGPGTRLTVL.

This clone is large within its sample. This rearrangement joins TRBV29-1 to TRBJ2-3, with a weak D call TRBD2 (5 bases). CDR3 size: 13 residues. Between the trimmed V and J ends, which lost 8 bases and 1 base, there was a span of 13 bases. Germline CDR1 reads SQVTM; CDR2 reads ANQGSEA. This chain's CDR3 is CSLSPGGTDTQYF. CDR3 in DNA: TGCAGCCTGAGCCCCGGGGGCACAGATACGCAGTATTTT.

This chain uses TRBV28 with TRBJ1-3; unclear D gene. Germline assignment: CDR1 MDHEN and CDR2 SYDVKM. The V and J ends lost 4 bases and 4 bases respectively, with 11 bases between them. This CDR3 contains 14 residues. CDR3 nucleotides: TGTGCCAGCAGTTCCGCTCCGGGGGGAAACACCATATATTTT. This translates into CASSSAPGGNTIYF. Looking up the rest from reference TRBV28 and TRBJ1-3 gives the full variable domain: DVKVTQSSRYLVKRTGEKVFLECVQDMDHENMFWYRQDPGLGLRLIYFSYDVKMKEKGDIPEGYSVSREKKERFSLILESASTNQTSMYLCASSSAPGGNTIYFGEGSWLTVV.

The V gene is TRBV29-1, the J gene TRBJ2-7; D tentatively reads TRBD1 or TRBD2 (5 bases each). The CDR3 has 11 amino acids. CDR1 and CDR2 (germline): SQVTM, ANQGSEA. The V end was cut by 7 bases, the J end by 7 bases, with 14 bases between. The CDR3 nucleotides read TGCAGCGGAGGGACGGAAAGGGAGCAGTACTTC. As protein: CSGGTEREQYF.

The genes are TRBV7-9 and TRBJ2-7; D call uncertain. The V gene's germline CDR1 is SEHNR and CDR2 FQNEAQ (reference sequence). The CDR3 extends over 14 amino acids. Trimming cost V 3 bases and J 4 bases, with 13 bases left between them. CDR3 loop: CASSFDTWIYEQYF. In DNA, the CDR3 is TGTGCCAGCAGCTTTGACACGTGGATTTACGAGCAGTACTTC.

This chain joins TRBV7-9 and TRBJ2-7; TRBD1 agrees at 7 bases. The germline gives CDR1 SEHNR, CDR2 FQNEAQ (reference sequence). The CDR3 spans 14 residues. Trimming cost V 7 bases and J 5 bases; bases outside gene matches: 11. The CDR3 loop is CASNRQGWEDEQYF. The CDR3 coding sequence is TGTGCCAGCAACCGACAGGGATGGGAAGACGAGCAGTACTTC.

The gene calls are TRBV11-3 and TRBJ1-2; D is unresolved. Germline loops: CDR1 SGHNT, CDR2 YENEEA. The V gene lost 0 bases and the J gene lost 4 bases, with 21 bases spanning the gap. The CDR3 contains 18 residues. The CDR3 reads CASSLDLRQDPTSYGYTF. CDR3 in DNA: TGTGCCAGCAGCTTAGATCTGAGGCAGGACCCCACCTCCTATGGCTACACCTTC.